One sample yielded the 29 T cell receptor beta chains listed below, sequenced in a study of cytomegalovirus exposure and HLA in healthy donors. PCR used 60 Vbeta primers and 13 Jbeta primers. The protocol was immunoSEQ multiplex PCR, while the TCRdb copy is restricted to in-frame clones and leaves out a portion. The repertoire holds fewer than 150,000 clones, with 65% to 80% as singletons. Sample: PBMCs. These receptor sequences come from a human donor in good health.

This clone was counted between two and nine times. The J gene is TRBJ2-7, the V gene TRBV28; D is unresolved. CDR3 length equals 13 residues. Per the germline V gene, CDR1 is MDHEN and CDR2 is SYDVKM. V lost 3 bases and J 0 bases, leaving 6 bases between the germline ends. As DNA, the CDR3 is TGTGCCAGCAGTTTTCAATCCTCCTACGAGCAGTACTTC. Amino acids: CASSFQSSYEQYF. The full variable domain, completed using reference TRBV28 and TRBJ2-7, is DVKVTQSSRYLVKRTGEKVFLECVQDMDHENMFWYRQDPGLGLRLIYFSYDVKMKEKGDIPEGYSVSREKKERFSLILESASTNQTSMYLCASSFQSSYEQYFGPGTRLTVT.

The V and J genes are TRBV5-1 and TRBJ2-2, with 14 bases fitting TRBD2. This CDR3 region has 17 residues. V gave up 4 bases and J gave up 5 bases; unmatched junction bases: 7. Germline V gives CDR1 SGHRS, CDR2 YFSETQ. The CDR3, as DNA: TGCGCCAGCAGCACGACTAGCGGGAGGGCCTGGACCGGGGAGCTGTTTTTT. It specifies CASSTTSGRAWTGELFF.

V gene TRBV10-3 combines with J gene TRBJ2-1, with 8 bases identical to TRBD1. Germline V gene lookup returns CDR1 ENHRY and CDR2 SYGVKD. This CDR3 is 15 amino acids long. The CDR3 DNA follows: TGTGCTTCATGGGAAGGGATCCAGGGGGCGGATGAGCAGTTCTTC. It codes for CASWEGIQGADEQFF.

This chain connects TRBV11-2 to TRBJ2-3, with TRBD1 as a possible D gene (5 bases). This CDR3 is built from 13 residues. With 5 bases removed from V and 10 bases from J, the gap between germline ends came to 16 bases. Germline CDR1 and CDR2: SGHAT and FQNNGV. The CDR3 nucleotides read TGTGCCAGCAGCGCCCGACAGTTAGTGGCGCAGTATTTT. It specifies CASSARQLVAQYF.

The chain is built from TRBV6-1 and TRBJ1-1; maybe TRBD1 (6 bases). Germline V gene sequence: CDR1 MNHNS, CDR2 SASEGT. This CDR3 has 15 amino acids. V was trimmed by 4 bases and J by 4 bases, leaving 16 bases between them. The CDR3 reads CASSVGQGIGTEAFF. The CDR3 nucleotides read TGTGCCAGCAGTGTAGGTCAGGGGATTGGCACTGAAGCTTTCTTT.

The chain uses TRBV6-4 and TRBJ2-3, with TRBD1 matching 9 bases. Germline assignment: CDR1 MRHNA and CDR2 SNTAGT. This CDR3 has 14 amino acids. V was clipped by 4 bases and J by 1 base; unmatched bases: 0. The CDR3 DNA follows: TGTGCCAGCAGTGGGACAGGGGGCACAGATACGCAGTATTTT. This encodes CASSGTGGTDTQYF.

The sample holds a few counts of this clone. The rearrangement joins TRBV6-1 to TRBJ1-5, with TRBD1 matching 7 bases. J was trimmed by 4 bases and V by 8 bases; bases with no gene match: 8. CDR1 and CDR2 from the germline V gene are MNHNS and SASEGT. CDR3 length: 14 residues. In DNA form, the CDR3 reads TGTGCCAGCGTATGGACAGGAGCAAATCAGCCCCAGCATTTT. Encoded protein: CASVWTGANQPQHF.

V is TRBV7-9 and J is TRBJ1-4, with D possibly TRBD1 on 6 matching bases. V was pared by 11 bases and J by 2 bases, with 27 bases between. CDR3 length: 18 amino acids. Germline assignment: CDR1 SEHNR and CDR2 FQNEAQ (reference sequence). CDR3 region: CASQGSRGQGSTNEKLFF. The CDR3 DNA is TGTGCCTCCCAGGGCTCCAGGGGTCAGGGGTCTACTAATGAAAAACTGTTTTTT.

This CDR3 reads CSGQGRETQYF. For the CDR3, the DNA is TGCAGTGGTCAGGGTCGGGAGACCCAGTACTTC. The chain has TRBV20-1 and TRBJ2-5, with D possibly TRBD1 on 5 matching bases. The CDR3 is 11 residues long. The ends were cut back, 7 bases at V and 5 bases at J, with 11 bases in the middle. Germline V gene sequence: CDR1 DFQATT, CDR2 SNEGSKA (reference sequence).

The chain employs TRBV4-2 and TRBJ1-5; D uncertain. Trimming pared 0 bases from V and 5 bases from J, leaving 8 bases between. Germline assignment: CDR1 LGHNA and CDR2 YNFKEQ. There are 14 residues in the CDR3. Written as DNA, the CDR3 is TGTGCCAGCAGCCAAGACTGGTTAGATCAGCCCCAGCATTTT. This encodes CASSQDWLDQPQHF.

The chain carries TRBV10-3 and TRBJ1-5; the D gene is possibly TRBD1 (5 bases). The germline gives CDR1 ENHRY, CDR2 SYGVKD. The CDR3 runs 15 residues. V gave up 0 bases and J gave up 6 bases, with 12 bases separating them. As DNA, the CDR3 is TGTGCCATCAGTGAGTCGGGGCAGGGCAGTCAGCCCCAGCATTTT. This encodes CAISESGQGSQPQHF.

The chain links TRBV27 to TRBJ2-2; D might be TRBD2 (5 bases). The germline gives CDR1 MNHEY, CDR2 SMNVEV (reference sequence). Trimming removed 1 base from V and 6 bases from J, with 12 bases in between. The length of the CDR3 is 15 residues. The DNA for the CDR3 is TGTGCCAGCAGTTTATTGGGAGATTGGTCCGGGGAGCTGTTTTTT. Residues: CASSLLGDWSGELFF.

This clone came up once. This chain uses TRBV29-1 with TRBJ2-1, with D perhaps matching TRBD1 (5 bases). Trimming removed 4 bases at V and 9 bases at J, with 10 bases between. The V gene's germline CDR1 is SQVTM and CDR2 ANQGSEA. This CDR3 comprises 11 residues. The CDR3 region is CSVGEGAEQFF. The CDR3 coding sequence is TGCAGCGTTGGAGAAGGGGCTGAGCAGTTCTTC.

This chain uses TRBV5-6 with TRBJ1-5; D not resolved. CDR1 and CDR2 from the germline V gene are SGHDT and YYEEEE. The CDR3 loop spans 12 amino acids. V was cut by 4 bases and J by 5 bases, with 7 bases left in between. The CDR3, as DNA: TGTGCCAGCAGCCTCCGGGATCAGCCCCAGCATTTT. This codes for CASSLRDQPQHF.

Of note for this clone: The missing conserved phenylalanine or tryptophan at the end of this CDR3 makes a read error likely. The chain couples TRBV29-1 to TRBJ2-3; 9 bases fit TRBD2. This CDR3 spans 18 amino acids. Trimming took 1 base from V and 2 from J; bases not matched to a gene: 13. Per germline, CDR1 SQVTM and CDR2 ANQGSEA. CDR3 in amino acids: CSVEVASGTRFYTDTQYL. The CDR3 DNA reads TGCAGCGTTGAAGTGGCTAGCGGGACCCGGTTCTACACAGATACGCAGTATTTG.

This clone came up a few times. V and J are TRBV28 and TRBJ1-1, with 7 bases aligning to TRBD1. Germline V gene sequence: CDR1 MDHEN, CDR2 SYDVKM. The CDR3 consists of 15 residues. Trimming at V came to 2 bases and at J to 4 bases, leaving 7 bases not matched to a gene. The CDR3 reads CASSLRGQGTTEAFF. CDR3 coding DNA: TGTGCCAGCAGTTTAAGGGGGCAGGGGACCACTGAAGCTTTCTTT.

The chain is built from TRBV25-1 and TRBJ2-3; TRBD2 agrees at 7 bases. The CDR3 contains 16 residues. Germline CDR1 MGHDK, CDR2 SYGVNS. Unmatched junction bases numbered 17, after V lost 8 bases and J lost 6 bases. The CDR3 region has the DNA TGTGCCAGCGTTGGGGGAGGGCCCAGTTATCACGATACGCAGTATTTT. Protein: CASVGGGPSYHDTQYF.

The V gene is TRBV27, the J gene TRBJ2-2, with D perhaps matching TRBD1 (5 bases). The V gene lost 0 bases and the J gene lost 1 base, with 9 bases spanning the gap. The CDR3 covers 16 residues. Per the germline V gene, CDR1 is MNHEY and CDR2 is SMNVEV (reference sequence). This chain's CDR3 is CASSLSPGMNTGELFF. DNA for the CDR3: TGTGCCAGCAGTTTATCGCCAGGGATGAACACCGGGGAGCTGTTTTTT.

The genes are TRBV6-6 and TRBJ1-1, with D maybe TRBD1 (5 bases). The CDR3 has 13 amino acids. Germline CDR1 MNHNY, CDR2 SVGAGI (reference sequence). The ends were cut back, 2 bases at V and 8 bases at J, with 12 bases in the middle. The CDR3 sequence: CASSYVWGEEAFF. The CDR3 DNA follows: TGTGCCAGCAGTTACGTGTGGGGGGAAGAAGCTTTCTTT.

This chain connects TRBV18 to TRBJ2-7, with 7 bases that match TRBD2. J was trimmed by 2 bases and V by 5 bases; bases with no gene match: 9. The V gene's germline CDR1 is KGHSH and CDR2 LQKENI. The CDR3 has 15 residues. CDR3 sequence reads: CASSIGEGSAYEQYF. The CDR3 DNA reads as TGTGCCAGCTCAATAGGGGAGGGGTCCGCCTACGAGCAGTACTTC. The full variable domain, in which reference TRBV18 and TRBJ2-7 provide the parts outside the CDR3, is NAGVMQNPRHLVRRRGQEARLRCSPMKGHSHVYWYRQLPEEGLKFMVYLQKENIIDESGMPKERFSAEFPKEGPSILRIQQVVRGDSAAYFCASSIGEGSAYEQYFGPGTRLTVT.

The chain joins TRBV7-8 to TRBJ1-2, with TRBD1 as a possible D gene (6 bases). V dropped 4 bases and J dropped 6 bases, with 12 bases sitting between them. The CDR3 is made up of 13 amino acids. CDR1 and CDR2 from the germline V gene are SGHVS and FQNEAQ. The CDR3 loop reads CASSSRDNHGYTF. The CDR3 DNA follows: TGTGCCAGCAGCTCCCGGGACAATCATGGCTACACCTTC.

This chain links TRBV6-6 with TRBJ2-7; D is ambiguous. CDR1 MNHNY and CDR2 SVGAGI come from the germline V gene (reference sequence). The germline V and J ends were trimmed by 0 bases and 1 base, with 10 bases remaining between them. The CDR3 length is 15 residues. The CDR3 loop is CASSYSPNFSYEQYF. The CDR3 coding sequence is TGTGCCAGCAGTTACTCTCCCAACTTTTCCTACGAGCAGTACTTC.

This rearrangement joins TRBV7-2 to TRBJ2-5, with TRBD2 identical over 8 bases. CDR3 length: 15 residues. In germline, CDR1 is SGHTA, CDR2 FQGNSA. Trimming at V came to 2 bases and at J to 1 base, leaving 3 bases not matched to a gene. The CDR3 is CASSLMAGGQETQYF. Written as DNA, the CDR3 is TGTGCCAGCAGCTTAATGGCGGGAGGCCAAGAGACCCAGTACTTC.

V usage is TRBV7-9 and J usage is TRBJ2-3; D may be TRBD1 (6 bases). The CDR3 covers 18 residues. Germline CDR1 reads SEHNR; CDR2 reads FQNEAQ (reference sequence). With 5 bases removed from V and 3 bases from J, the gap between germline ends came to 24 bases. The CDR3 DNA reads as TGTGCCAGCAGCCCCAATTCGGCCAGGGCAAGGGGGACAGATACGCAGTATTTT. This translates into CASSPNSARARGTDTQYF.

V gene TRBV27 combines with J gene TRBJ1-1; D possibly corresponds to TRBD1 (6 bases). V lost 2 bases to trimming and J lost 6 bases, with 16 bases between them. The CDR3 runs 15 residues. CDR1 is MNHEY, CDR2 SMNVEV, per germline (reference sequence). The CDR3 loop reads CASSLRGAVSSEAFF. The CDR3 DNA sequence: TGTGCCAGCAGTTTACGGGGGGCCGTGAGCTCTGAAGCTTTCTTT.

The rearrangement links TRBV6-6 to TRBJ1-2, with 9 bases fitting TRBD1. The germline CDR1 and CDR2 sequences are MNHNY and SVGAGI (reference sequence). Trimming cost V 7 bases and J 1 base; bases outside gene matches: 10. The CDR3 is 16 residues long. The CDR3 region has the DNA TGTGCCAGCAACCCCGGGGGACAGGGAGGTAACTATGGCTACACCTTC. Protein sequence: CASNPGGQGGNYGYTF.

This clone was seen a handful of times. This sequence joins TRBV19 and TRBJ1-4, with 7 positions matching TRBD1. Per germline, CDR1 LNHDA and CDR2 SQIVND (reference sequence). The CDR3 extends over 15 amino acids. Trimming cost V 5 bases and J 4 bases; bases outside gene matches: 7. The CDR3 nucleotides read TGTGCCAGTAGTGGGTCCGGGACAGATAATGAAAAACTGTTTTTT. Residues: CASSGSGTDNEKLFF.

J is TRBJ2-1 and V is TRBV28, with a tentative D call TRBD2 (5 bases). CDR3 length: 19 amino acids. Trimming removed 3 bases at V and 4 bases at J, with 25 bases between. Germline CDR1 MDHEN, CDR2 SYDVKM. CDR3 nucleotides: TGTGCCAGCAGTTTTTCCCGTGGCGGGTTGGCGGTAAATTACAATGAGCAGTTCTTC. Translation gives CASSFSRGGLAVNYNEQFF.

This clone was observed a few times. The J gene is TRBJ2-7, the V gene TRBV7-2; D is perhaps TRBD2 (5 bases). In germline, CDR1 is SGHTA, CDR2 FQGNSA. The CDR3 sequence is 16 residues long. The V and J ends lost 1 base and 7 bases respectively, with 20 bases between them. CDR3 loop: CASSLEVGVTLLEQYF. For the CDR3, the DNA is TGTGCCAGCAGCTTAGAGGTGGGAGTGACCTTGTTGGAGCAGTACTTC.